This TCR beta chain appears in the sequencing data of a study of blood T cell repertoires in COVID-19. This clone was seen a few times. Individuals aged about 18 to 100 years were recruited from around 22 US areas. J lost 7 bases, V lost 4 bases, and 10 bases had no gene match. Germline V gives CDR1 LGHDT, CDR2 YNNKEL (reference sequence). The CDR3 runs 15 residues. In the source study's methods: Amplification of reference gene primers provided the estimated nucleated cell counts. Only in-frame clones appear in the TCRdb table, and some are missing; sequencing was by immunoSEQ multiplex PCR. V and J calls and clone size come straight from that table; D and trimming were deduced from the DNA. The sample lists some 330,000 clones, around 86% occurring once.

The J gene is TRBJ1-1, the V gene TRBV3-1 (or the pseudogene TRBV3-2); TRBD1 matches 9 bases. This clonotype originated in a woman aged 50 to 65 who had recovered from COVID-19. Sequencing was performed on PBMCs or T cells enriched from blood (not recorded which). CDR3 nucleotide sequence: TGTGCCAGCAGCCTACGCCGGGACAGGGCGCATGAAGCTTTCTTT. Its protein is CASSLRRDRAHEAFF.